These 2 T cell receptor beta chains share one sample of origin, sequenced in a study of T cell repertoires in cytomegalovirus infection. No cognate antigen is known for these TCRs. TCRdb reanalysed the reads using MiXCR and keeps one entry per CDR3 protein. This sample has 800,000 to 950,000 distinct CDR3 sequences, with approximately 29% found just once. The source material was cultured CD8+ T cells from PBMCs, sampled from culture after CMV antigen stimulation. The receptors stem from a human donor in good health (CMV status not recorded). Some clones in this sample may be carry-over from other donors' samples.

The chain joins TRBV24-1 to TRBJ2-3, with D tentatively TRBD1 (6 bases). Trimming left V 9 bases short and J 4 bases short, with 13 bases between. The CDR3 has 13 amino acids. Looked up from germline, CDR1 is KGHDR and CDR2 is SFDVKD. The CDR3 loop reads CATAPTGPDTQYF. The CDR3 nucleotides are TGTGCCACCGCCCCAACAGGGCCAGATACGCAGTATTTT.

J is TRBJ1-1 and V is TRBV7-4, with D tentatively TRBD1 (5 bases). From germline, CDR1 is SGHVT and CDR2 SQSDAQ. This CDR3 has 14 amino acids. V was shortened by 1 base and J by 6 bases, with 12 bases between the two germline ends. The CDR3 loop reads CASSLVQGVPEAFF. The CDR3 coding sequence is TGTGCCAGCAGCTTAGTTCAAGGGGTACCTGAAGCTTTCTTT.